This TCR beta chain was recovered during a study of cytomegalovirus exposure and HLA in healthy donors (dated by TCRdb to 2015 to 2018). With respect to the entire study: According to an earlier analysis of 587 of the donors, about 180 million T cells yielded 95 million to 140 million unique TCR beta sequences and around 300 Gb of sequence data. An early release that covered about 600 HLA-typed donors contained around 330 gigabases of sequencing data and around 85 million unique TCR sequences. Among the approximately 420 genotyped donors, around 81% belonged to the genetic ancestry cluster associated with self-reported Caucasian donors. The study was designed to test whether signatures of past pathogen exposure could be identified by cataloging public T cell receptors. The study used immunosequencing to profile the T cell repertoires of some 600 subjects and linked those repertoires to cytomegalovirus serostatus. In addition to the first cohort of 666 subjects, a separate validation cohort of around 110 different subjects was used. High-throughput TCR immunosequencing, statistical association of individual TCRs with disease status, and machine learning were combined to predict cytomegalovirus infection status. To study patterns of TCR occurrence, a later analysis re-analyzed previously published TCR beta repertoires from 666 donors and added high-resolution HLA genotyping. In the later analysis, no new phenotypic data were used to find candidate immune exposures; instead, reliance was placed on TCR beta sequences and their occurrence across donors. In an earlier analysis of around 540 of the donors, high-throughput TCR beta sequencing was used to judge whether each TCR beta V gene segment behaved as functional or pseudogenic. Donor age, sex, ethnicity and CMV serostatus were compiled together with the repertoire data. In a later genetic analysis, genome-wide SNP genotypes for about three fifths of the roughly 670 donors were used, and that subset was treated as a discovery cohort. All discovery cohort repertoires had been generated on a single sequencing platform. HLA typing covered class I and class II loci at four-digit resolution. Typing coverage varied by locus: about 620-630 donors for A, B, C, DRB1 and DQB1; under 550 for DQA1; approximately 570 for DPA1; some 470 for DPB1. A few DR-DQ haplotypes were treated as single units for association and clustering because of strong linkage in the cohort. On average, approximately 250,000 unique TCR beta nucleotide sequences were sequenced per donor among roughly 430 genotyped donors of the cohort, with 15% to 20% of those sequences being non-productive.

In total, roughly 710 healthy bone marrow donors made up the cohort. All cohort members were sampled while nominally healthy, although unrecorded immune exposures were likely present. The donor tested CMV seronegative and was one of the 352 seronegative cohort members. Each donor provided a peripheral blood sample, and peripheral blood mononuclear cells were used for TCR beta sequencing. Genomic DNA was extracted from the blood cell samples with the Qiagen DNeasy Blood Extraction Kit. As for this clone: Its recognized antigen is unknown. Nothing much larger sits one base from this clone, and base qualities are not available.

The method was the immunoSEQ multiplex PCR assay. The multiplex PCR relied on a mix of 60 forward primers for TCR Vbeta segments and 13 reverse primers for TCR Jbeta segments. Amplification of the CDR3 region of rearranged TCR beta genes was performed with a multiplex PCR assay on genomic DNA. On the Illumina HiSeq System, the amplified TCR beta libraries were sequenced as 87-base-pair reads. As for how the authors treated the data: A later analysis tallied around 82 million unique TCR beta chains across the 600 to 700 repertoires, and approximately 12 million of those chains were shared by two or more donors. Raw reads were error-corrected and collapsed into unique sequences with a nearest-neighbor algorithm that merged closely related sequences to remove PCR and sequencing errors. To assign V, D and J gene segments, CDR3 sequences were aligned to IMGT reference sequences. For a sequence to be retained, a match of at least six nucleotides was required to both a V gene segment and a J gene segment. A rearrangement counted as productive if the CDR3 had no stop codons and remained in frame with V and J, and every other rearrangement counted as non-productive. Following IMGT convention, CDR3 was defined as the stretch from the second conserved V-encoded cysteine up to the conserved J-encoded phenylalanine. In an earlier analysis of around 600 of the donors, sequences lacking an unambiguous match to a single V gene segment were excluded. In an earlier analysis of 587 of the donors, V segments were called functional above 56.7% productive rearrangements and were called segregating when the between-donor standard deviation exceeded 5%. A statistical classification framework was developed to diagnose cytomegalovirus status using the catalog of TCR beta chain sequences. A later analysis assigned V and J genes by comparing TCR nucleotide sequences with IMGT/GENE-DB human TR gene sequences. A later analysis assigned CDR3 sequences and most-parsimonious VDJ recombination scenarios with the TCRdist pipeline. In a later analysis, every TCR beta chain was defined by the combination of its CDR3 amino acid sequence and its V-gene family, and reads without a unique V-gene family were dropped. In a later analysis, some 600 highly shared, low-generation-probability nucleotide sequences were removed to address suspected cross-contamination and a sequencing artifact. In a later analysis, a clonal expansion index for each public chain was calculated from normalized within-repertoire ranks of inferred template counts. In a later analysis, generation probabilities were computed using a VDJ recombination model fitted to out-of-frame rearrangements, and the results were checked against IGoR. In a later analysis, hypergeometric tests were used to score TCR-TCR, TCR-HLA and TCR-CMV co-occurrence, with a repertoire-size bias correction applied to TCR pairs. To estimate false discovery rates, a later analysis permuted the HLA or CMV assignments 20 times. In a later analysis, co-occurring TCRs were grouped with DBSCAN, and TCRdist sequence similarity was added when clustering was performed within HLA-allele-positive subsets. Repertoires with fewer than 30,000 or more than 120,000 public chains, plus five repertoires with anomalous nucleotide sharing, were excluded from co-occurrence clustering. In its TCRdb copy, this immuneACCESS table keeps in-frame sequences only and misses some clones. Where compared with another copy, unresolved V genes explain less than half of these, and the others have no known cause. The V and J calls and clone size are taken from that table; D and trimming were inferred from the DNA. For this sample there are tens of thousands of clones; 78% appear just once. The ten largest make up about 3.3% of the sample.

V is shortened by 4 bases, J by 3 bases, and the region joining them spans 24 bases. Taken from the germline V gene (reference sequence), the CDR1 and CDR2 loops are GTSNPN and SVGIG. Spanning cysteine to phenylalanine, the CDR3 consists of 17 amino acids. This entry keeps only the CDR3 DNA: 51 bases, framed from base 1. Overall study outcomes, separate from this receptor: According to the authors, the approach could potentially be generalized to other disease states and immunological phenotypes. Sequencing depth was assumed to be roughly uniform across donors in the presence/absence analyses, though that assumption may not hold. This cohort had only TCR beta chains sequenced, and the lack of alpha or paired-chain data limited which features could be detected. For the cohort, immune exposure information was limited to CMV serostatus. In a later analysis, most CMV-associated TCR beta chains were found to appear HLA-restricted, with HLA associations seemingly driven largely by CMV exposure. When HLA alleles, especially DR and DQ, strongly co-occurred, TCR associations were difficult to assign to individual alleles. In the study, some 160 TCR beta chains were listed as associated with cytomegalovirus. A group of highly shared sequence variants was considered likely to be a technical artifact of the sequencing pipeline. The 87-base-pair reads could not distinguish some IMGT-functional V segments, including TRBV6-2 and TRBV6-3, so those segments were excluded. In vitro tests confirmed that a few of the cytomegalovirus-associated TCR beta chains recognize cytomegalovirus antigens. Most TCR sequences were seen in very few donors, while some public TCRs were found in many individuals. HLA typing was unavailable for some donors at each locus, so association tests used only the typed subset. Correlated functional status among segregating V segments might be attributable to linkage disequilibrium, but an unknown experimental factor could not be ruled out. A later genetic analysis reported fewer N-insertions in productive TCRs among donors in an Asian-associated ancestry cluster than the approximately 700-donor mean. Broadly in line with IMGT annotations, most TCR beta V segments showed up in productive rearrangements about 87% or about 30% of the time in an earlier analysis of several hundred of the donors. According to a later analysis, parvovirus B19, influenza, CMV and Epstein-Barr virus appeared linked to several top co-occurrence clusters. In a later analysis, the rate of TCR association differed among HLA loci, with DRB1 alleles having the most associated TCRs and HLA-C alleles having the fewest. A further reported finding was that TCR beta sequences accurately predicted the HLA-A and HLA-B alleles for most subjects in the first cohort. A later analysis found that HLA-associated TCR beta chains were more clonally expanded and had lower generation probabilities than equally common non-associated chains. A later analysis associated some 17,000 TCR beta sequences with specific HLA alleles at a false discovery rate of 0.05. The earlier analysis of approximately 590 of the donors excluded some 15 rarely observed V segments, including chromosome 9 orphons, because counts were too low. The classifier was reported to diagnose cytomegalovirus status with high specificity and sensitivity in both the original and validation cohorts. V-gene and J-gene trimming of TCR beta chains was associated with a missense DCLRE1C variant in a later genetic analysis, and the association was replicated in an independent cohort.

This clonotype was obtained from a woman in her thirties or forties in good health and CMV-seronegative. The chain was built from TRBV30 and TRBJ1-2; the D gene is perhaps TRBD1, on 5 matching bases. Material for sequencing was PBMCs. The CDR3 protein: CAWNNPALTDAYYGYTF. The sequenced DNA is TGTGCCTGGAACAACCCCGCGTTGACAGACGCTTACTATGGCTACACCTTC.